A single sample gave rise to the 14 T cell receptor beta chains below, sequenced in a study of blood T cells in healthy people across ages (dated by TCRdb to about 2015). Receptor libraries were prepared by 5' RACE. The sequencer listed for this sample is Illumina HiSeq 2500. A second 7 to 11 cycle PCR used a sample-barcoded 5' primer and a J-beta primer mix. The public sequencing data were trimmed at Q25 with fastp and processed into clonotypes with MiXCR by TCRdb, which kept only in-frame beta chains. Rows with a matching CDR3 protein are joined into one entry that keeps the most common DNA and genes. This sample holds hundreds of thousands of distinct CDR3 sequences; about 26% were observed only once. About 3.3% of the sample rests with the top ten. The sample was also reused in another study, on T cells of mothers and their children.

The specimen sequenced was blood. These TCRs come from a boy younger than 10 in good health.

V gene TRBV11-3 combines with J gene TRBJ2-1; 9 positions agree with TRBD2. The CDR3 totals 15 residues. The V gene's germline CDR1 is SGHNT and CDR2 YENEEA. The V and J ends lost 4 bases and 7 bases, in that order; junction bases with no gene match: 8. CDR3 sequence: CASSSRRGGPNEQFF. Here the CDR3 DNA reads TGTGCCAGCAGCTCCCGGCGGGGGGGCCCTAATGAGCAGTTCTTC.

Here the CDR3 reads CSVHKGDRGRGEQYF. The CDR3 DNA reads as TGCAGCGTTCATAAAGGGGACAGGGGGCGAGGCGAGCAGTACTTC. The rearrangement joins TRBV29-1 to TRBJ2-7; TRBD1 matches at 12 bases. V lost 5 bases and J lost 6; bases outside the gene matches: 11. Germline V gene lookup returns CDR1 SQVTM and CDR2 ANQGSEA. The CDR3 runs 15 residues.

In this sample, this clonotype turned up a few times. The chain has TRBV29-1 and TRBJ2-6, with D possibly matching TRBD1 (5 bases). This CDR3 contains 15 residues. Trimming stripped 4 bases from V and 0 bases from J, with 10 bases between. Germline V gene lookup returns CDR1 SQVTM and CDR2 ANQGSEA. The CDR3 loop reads CSVGTTLSGANVLTF. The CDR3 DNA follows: TGCAGCGTTGGGACAACTCTCTCTGGGGCCAACGTCCTGACTTTC.

CDR3 DNA sequence: TGTGCCAGCACCCAATCCGGGGACTACGAGCAGTACTTC. Amino acids: CASTQSGDYEQYF. The rearrangement joins TRBV7-9 to TRBJ2-7; maybe TRBD2 (5 bases). This CDR3 spans 13 amino acids. Germline values: CDR1 SEHNR, CDR2 FQNEAQ (reference sequence). Deletions cut 7 bases from V and 3 bases from J, with 13 bases between. The full variable domain, its missing parts supplied by reference TRBV7-9 and TRBJ2-7, is DTGVSQNPRHKITKRGQNVTFRCDPISEHNRLYWYRQTLGQGPEFLTYFQNEAQLEKSRLLSDRFSAERPKGSFSTLEIQRTEQGDSAMYLCASTQSGDYEQYFGPGTRLTVT.

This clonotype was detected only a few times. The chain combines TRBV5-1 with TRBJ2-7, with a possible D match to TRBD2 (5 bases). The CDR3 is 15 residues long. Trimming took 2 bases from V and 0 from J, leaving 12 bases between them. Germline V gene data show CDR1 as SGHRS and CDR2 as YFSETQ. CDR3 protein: CASSFRAGDSYEQYF. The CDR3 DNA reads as TGCGCCAGCAGCTTCCGGGCCGGGGACTCCTACGAGCAGTACTTC.

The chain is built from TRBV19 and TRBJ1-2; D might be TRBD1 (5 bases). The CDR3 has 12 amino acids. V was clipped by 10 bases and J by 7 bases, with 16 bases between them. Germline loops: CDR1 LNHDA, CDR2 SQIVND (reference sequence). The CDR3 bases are TGTGCCATCGCGTGGGGGACCGGTGGCTACACCTTC. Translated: CAIAWGTGGYTF.

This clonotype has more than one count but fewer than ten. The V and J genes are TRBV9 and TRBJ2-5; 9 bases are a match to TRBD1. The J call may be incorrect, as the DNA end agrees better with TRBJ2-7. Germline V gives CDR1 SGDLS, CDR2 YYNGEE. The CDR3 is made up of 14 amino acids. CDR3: CASSVGQGVYEQYF. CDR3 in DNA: TGTGCCAGCAGCGTAGGACAGGGGGTCTACGAGCAGTACTTC.

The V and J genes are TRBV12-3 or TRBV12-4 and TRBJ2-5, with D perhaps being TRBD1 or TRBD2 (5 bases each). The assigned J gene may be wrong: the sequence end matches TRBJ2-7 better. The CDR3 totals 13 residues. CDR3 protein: CASSRGMGLEQYF. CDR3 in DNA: TGTGCCAGCAGCCGGGGTATGGGGCTCGAGCAGTACTTC.

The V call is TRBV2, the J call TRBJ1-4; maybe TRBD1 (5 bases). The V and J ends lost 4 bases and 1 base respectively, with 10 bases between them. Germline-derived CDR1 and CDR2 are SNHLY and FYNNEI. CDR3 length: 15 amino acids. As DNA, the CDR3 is TGTGCCAGCAGTGCCGGGGCGGGAACTAATGAAAAACTGTTTTTT. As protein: CASSAGAGTNEKLFF. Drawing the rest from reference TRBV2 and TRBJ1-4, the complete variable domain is EPEVTQTPSHQVTQMGQEVILRCVPISNHLYFYWYRQILGQKVEFLVSFYNNEISEKSEIFDDQFSVERPDGSNFTLKIRSTKLEDSAMYFCASSAGAGTNEKLFFGSGTQLSVL.

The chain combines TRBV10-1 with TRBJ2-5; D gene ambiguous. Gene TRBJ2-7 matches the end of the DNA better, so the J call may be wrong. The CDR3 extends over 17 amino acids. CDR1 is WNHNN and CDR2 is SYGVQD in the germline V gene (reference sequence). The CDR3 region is CASSEGRWPYPDYEQYF. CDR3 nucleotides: TGCGCCAGCAGTGAAGGTCGGTGGCCGTACCCAGACTACGAGCAGTACTTC.

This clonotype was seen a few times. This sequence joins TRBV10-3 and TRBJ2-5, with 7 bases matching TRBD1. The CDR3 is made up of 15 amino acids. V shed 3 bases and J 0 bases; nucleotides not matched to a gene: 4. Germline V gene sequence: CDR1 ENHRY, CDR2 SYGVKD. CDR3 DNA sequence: TGTGCCATCAGTGATCCAGACAGGGACCAAGAGACCCAGTACTTC. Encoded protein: CAISDPDRDQETQYF.

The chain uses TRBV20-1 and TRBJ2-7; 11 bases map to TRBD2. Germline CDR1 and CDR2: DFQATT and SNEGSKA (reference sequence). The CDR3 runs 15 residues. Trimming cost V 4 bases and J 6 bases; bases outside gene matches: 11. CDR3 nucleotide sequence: TGCAGTGCTAACCAAATAGCGGGGGGGCCATCCGAGCAGTACTTC. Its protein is CSANQIAGGPSEQYF.

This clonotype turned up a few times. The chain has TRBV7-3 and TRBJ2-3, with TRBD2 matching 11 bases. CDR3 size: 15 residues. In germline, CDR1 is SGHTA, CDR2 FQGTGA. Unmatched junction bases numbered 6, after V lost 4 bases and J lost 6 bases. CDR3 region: CASSSTSGRWDTQYF. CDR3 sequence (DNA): TGTGCCAGCAGCTCAACTAGCGGGAGATGGGATACGCAGTATTTT.

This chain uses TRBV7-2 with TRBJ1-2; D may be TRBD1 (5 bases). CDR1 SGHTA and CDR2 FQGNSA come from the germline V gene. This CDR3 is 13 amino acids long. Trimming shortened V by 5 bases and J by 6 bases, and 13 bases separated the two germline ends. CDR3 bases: TGTGCCAGCAGCCAGTGGACATCCCATGGCTACACCTTC. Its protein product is CASSQWTSHGYTF.